The 21 T cell receptor beta chains below come from one sample, sequenced in a study of technical replicates of blood from a few donors. The assay was immunoSEQ multiplex PCR, and TCRdb's table has in-frame clones only and misses some. In the table there are about 88,000 clones, 85% to 95% of which are singletons. The sample taken for sequencing was T cells isolated from PBMCs. All receptors derive from a human donor in good health.

The genes are TRBV21-1 and TRBJ2-1; no DNA check was done on the table's D call, TRBD2. TRBV21-1 is a pseudogene segment. The CDR3 extends over 14 amino acids. The CDR3 protein is CASSGLASTHEQFF. The CDR3 coding sequence is TGTGCCAGCAGCGGACTAGCTAGTACACATGAGCAGTTCTTC.

Points on this clone: One junction end does not reproduce the germline sequence, and a read error may be involved. This chain connects TRBV6-1 to TRBJ2-5; possible D gene TRBD2, 6 bases. There are 13 residues in the CDR3. Germline V lookup: CDR1 MNHNS, CDR2 SASEGT. For the CDR3, the DNA is TGTGTCAGCAGTTGGACTATTCAAGAGACCCAGTACTTC. Its translation: CVSSWTIQETQYF.

The V and J genes are TRBV2 and TRBJ2-7; 8 nucleotides line up with TRBD2. The germline gives CDR1 SNHLY, CDR2 FYNNEI. There are 15 residues in the CDR3. The V segment lost 1 base and the J segment 0 bases; nucleotides outside the gene matches: 2. This chain's CDR3 is CASSEGGRISYEQYF. As DNA, the CDR3 is TGTGCCAGCAGTGAAGGCGGGAGGATCTCCTACGAGCAGTACTTC.

The rearrangement links TRBV5-1 to TRBJ2-5, with 16 bases lining up with TRBD2. Losses at the gene ends were 4 bases for V and 3 bases for J; bases not matched to a gene: 6. CDR3 length: 17 amino acids. Germline assignment: CDR1 SGHRS and CDR2 YFSETQ. The CDR3 reads CASSPGTSGGAEETQYF. The CDR3 coding sequence is TGCGCCAGCAGCCCGGGGACTAGCGGGGGGGCCGAAGAGACCCAGTACTTC.

The chain joins TRBV10-3 to TRBJ1-2; TRBD1 aligns across 9 bases. Germline V gene sequence: CDR1 ENHRY, CDR2 SYGVKD. This CDR3 has 17 residues. Trimming removed 2 bases from V and 7 bases from J; junction bases left unmatched: 14. The CDR3 is CAISEPYRGREPGGYTF. CDR3 DNA: TGTGCCATCAGTGAGCCCTACAGGGGGCGGGAGCCGGGTGGCTACACCTTC.

The V call is TRBV7-5, the J call TRBJ2-7; TRBD2, as called in the table, went unchecked against the DNA. TRBV7-5 is a documented pseudogene. The CDR3 totals 12 residues. The CDR3 DNA reads TGTGTCAGAAGACTAGGCTGGTACGAGCAGTACTTC. It translates to CVRRLGWYEQYF.

The J gene is TRBJ1-3, the V gene TRBV6-5; 7 bases match TRBD1. Trimming removed 8 bases from V and 2 bases from J; junction bases left unmatched: 9. The CDR3 loop spans 15 amino acids. Germline lookup yields CDR1 MNHEY and CDR2 SVGAGI. The CDR3 nucleotides read TGTGCCAGCGGGTGGAAGGGGGCGACTGGAAACACCATATATTTT. It codes for CASGWKGATGNTIYF.

The chain combines TRBV11-3 with TRBJ1-1; D is undetermined. Trimming pared 2 bases from V and 6 bases from J, leaving 16 bases between. Germline V CDR1 and CDR2: SGHNT, YENEEA. There are 15 residues in the CDR3. The CDR3 DNA reads TGTGCCAGCAGCTTACGGAGCGTGGGTTTGGCTGAAGCTTTCTTT. It is translated as CASSLRSVGLAEAFF.

The rearrangement joins TRBV7-6 to TRBJ2-7; maybe TRBD1 (7 bases). The V and J ends lost 5 bases and 6 bases respectively, with 14 bases between them. Germline CDR1 is SGHVS and CDR2 is FNYEAQ. The CDR3 has 13 residues. The CDR3 loop is CASSTGASVEQYF. In DNA, the CDR3 is TGTGCCAGCAGCACAGGGGCTAGCGTCGAGCAGTACTTC.

The gene calls are TRBV7-9 and TRBJ2-7, with D maybe TRBD1 (5 bases). Trimming shortened V by 5 bases and J by 4 bases, and 21 bases separated the two germline ends. Looked up from germline, CDR1 is SEHNR and CDR2 is FQNEAQ (reference sequence). The CDR3 spans 16 residues. Here the CDR3 reads CASSESFRSAGYEQYF. In nucleotides, the CDR3 is TGTGCCAGCAGCGAGAGCTTCCGGAGTGCAGGGTACGAGCAGTACTTC.

The chain employs TRBV27 and TRBJ2-5; D possibly corresponds to TRBD1 (5 bases). CDR1 and CDR2 (germline): MNHEY, SMNVEV (reference sequence). CDR3 length: 15 amino acids. Trimming took 9 bases from V and 5 from J, leaving 22 bases between them. In DNA form, the CDR3 reads TGTGCCAGTTCAATGGCCAAAGGGGTTTGGGAGACCCAGTACTTC. Encoded protein: CASSMAKGVWETQYF.

The V call is TRBV6-1, the J call TRBJ2-7; tentatively, D is TRBD2 (5 bases). With 5 bases removed from V and 1 base from J, the gap between germline ends came to 12 bases. The CDR3 spans 14 residues. CDR1 is MNHNS and CDR2 is SASEGT in the germline V gene. The CDR3 nucleotides read TGTGCCAGCAGTCCCCGACCGGGATCCTACGAGCAGTACTTC. Translating it yields CASSPRPGSYEQYF.

The chain uses TRBV10-1 and TRBJ2-5, with D possibly TRBD2 on 5 matching bases. V lost 3 bases, J lost 2 bases, and 7 bases lay in between. This CDR3 has 13 residues. Per germline, CDR1 WNHNN and CDR2 SYGVQD (reference sequence). CDR3: CASSEGLQETQYF. For the CDR3, the DNA is TGCGCCAGCAGTGAAGGACTTCAAGAGACCCAGTACTTC.

This chain joins TRBV30 and TRBJ1-5, with D perhaps matching TRBD1 (6 bases). The CDR3 totals 13 residues. V dropped 7 bases and J dropped 6 bases, with 16 bases sitting between them. The V gene's germline CDR1 is GTSNPN and CDR2 SVGIG (reference sequence). The DNA for the CDR3 is TGTGCCTTCTCCCGCGGGGGCGGTCAGCCCCAGCATTTT. It yields the protein CAFSRGGGQPQHF.

The rearrangement links TRBV19 to TRBJ2-7; TRBD2 agrees at 7 bases. The CDR3 is made up of 15 amino acids. Germline V gene data show CDR1 as LNHDA and CDR2 as SQIVND (reference sequence). V dropped 3 bases and J dropped 3; count of bases not matched to a gene: 8. CDR3 residues: CASSIRGGPSYEQYF. CDR3 DNA: TGTGCCAGTAGTATCCGGGGAGGGCCTAGCTACGAGCAGTACTTC. Complete variable domain (other parts from reference TRBV19 and TRBJ2-7): DGGITQSPKYLFRKEGQNVTLSCEQNLNHDAMYWYRQDPGQGLRLIYYSQIVNDFQKGDIAEGYSVSREKKESFPLTVTSAQKNPTAFYLCASSIRGGPSYEQYFGPGTRLTVT.

The genes are TRBV25-1 and TRBJ2-5; no reliable D call. This CDR3 comprises 12 residues. V dropped 5 bases and J dropped 4 bases, with 8 bases sitting between them. Germline CDR1 MGHDK, CDR2 SYGVNS. DNA for the CDR3: TGTGCCAGCAGTAACGACTTAGAGACCCAGTACTTC. Encoded protein: CASSNDLETQYF.

The gene calls are TRBV7-9 and TRBJ2-7, with 10 bases aligning to TRBD1. Germline V CDR1 and CDR2: SEHNR, FQNEAQ (reference sequence). V shed 1 base and J 3 bases; nucleotides not matched to a gene: 3. This CDR3 has 15 amino acids. CDR3 DNA: TGTGCCAGCAGCTTAGGAGGGGACAGGGGCTACGAGCAGTACTTC. This sequence encodes CASSLGGDRGYEQYF. Based on the CDR3 plus reference TRBV7-9 and TRBJ2-7, the full variable domain is DTGVSQNPRHKITKRGQNVTFRCDPISEHNRLYWYRQTLGQGPEFLTYFQNEAQLEKSRLLSDRFSAERPKGSFSTLEIQRTEQGDSAMYLCASSLGGDRGYEQYFGPGTRLTVT.

V usage is TRBV7-3 and J usage is TRBJ2-2; no clear D. Germline V CDR1 and CDR2: SGHTA, FQGTGA. The length of the CDR3 is 18 residues. Trimming shortened V by 1 base and J by 1 base, and 16 bases separated the two germline ends. CDR3 in DNA: TGTGCCAGCAGCTTAATTGGAGCGCCAACCCTGAACACCGGGGAGCTGTTTTTT. Residues: CASSLIGAPTLNTGELFF.

This chain uses TRBV2 with TRBJ2-3, with TRBD2 matching over 12 bases. V gave up 7 bases and J gave up 2 bases; unmatched junction bases: 7. The CDR3 is 16 residues long. Germline values: CDR1 SNHLY, CDR2 FYNNEI. The CDR3 loop is CASKALAGGHTDTQYF. The CDR3, as DNA: TGTGCCAGCAAGGCACTAGCGGGGGGTCACACAGATACGCAGTATTTT.

The rearrangement links TRBV6-1 to TRBJ2-7, with TRBD1 matching 9 bases. The length of the CDR3 is 13 residues. Germline V gene sequence: CDR1 MNHNS, CDR2 SASEGT. The trim removed 4 bases at V and 6 bases at J, leaving 4 bases unmatched. CDR3 nucleotide sequence: TGTGCCAGCAGTGGGACAGGGGCGGGCGAGCAGTACTTC. Translation gives CASSGTGAGEQYF.

The V gene is TRBV7-6, the J gene TRBJ2-7; the match to TRBD1 covers 9 bases. Trimming took 1 base from V and 3 from J; bases not matched to a gene: 4. CDR3 length: 15 amino acids. Germline V gives CDR1 SGHVS, CDR2 FNYEAQ. The CDR3 region is CASSLEWDRVYEQYF. Here the CDR3 DNA reads TGTGCCAGCAGCTTAGAGTGGGACAGGGTCTACGAGCAGTACTTC.